This T cell receptor beta chain was profiled in a study of CD8 T cells in ankylosing spondylitis. Study findings and constraints: Peripheral blood held disease-linked clones only at relatively low frequency, and these were CD8+. Several of the motif variants were reported before in synovial fluid and blood from reactive arthritis. Reportedly, disease-linked clones are significantly enriched in ankylosing spondylitis patients' matched synovial fluid. Eight highly homologous variants formed a TCR beta motif that appeared characteristic of ankylosing spondylitis blood.

Trimming left V 1 base short and J 8 bases short, with 17 bases between. The CDR3 consists of 15 residues. Germline lookup yields CDR1 MNHEY and CDR2 SVGEGT. Libraries of TCR beta came from quantitative 5'-RACE with molecular barcodes. TCRdb redid the calling of the 5' RACE reads with MiXCR, one entry per CDR3 protein. In the table there are fewer than 550,000 distinct CDR3 sequences, 5.3% of which are singletons. This clonotype was recorded at least ten times. Its antigen is as yet unknown. The specimen was blood, either unsorted or a sorted T cell fraction (not recorded which). This chain joins TRBV6-2 or TRBV6-3 and TRBJ1-2; possible D gene TRBD1, 6 bases. This sequence originates from a male donor with ankylosing spondylitis. CDR3 amino acids: CASSYYQQGLEGYTF. CDR3 in DNA: TGTGCCAGCAGTTACTATCAACAGGGACTTGAAGGCTACACCTTC.